This T cell receptor (beta chain) was identified in a study of blood T cell repertoires in COVID-19. The overall study: T cells, B-cell-depleted T cells, or PBMCs provided the cDNA or gDNA that served as material.

Ages ranged from roughly 18 to 95 years, with residence in 24 US areas. Researchers sorted participants into cohorts using their self-reported clinical history. The protocol was immunoSEQ multiplex PCR, while the TCRdb copy is restricted to in-frame clones and leaves out a portion. The table has about 220,000 clones, roughly 88% seen once. The ends were cut back, 1 base at V and 2 bases at J, with 12 bases in the middle. CDR3 size: 17 residues. CDR1 SGHVS and CDR2 FQNEAQ come from the germline V gene. J is TRBJ2-6 and V is TRBV7-8; no firm D call. The sequenced sample consisted of PBMCs or T cells enriched from blood (not recorded which). The sequence derives from a woman aged 50 to 60 with acute COVID-19. CDR3 in amino acids: CASSLGLGSPGANVLTF. DNA for the CDR3: TGTGCCAGCAGCTTAGGTCTGGGCAGTCCTGGGGCCAACGTCCTGACTTTC.